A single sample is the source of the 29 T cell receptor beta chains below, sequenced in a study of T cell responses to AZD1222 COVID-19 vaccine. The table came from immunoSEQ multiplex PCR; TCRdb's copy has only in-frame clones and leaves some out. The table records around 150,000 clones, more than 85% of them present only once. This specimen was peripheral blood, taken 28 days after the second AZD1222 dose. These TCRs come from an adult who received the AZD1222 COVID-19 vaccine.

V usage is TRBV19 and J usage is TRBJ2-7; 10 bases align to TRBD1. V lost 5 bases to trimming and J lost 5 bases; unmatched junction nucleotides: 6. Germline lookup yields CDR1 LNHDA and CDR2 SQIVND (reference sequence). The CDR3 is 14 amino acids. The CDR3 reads CASSATGGYNEQYF. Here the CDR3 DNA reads TGTGCCAGTAGTGCGACAGGGGGCTACAACGAGCAGTACTTC.

The CDR3, as DNA: TGTGCCAGCAGCTTAGGGGAGGGGAGACTCTATGGCTACACCTTC. As protein: CASSLGEGRLYGYTF. The V gene is TRBV7-2, the J gene TRBJ1-2, with a possible D match to TRBD1 (5 bases). Germline CDR1 and CDR2: SGHTA and FQGNSA. The CDR3 consists of 15 residues. V was cut by 1 base and J by 4 bases, with 13 bases left in between.

This CDR3 reads CASRIRTGNTEAFF. CDR3 nucleotide sequence: TGTGCCAGCAGAATTAGGACAGGGAACACTGAAGCTTTCTTT. This chain connects TRBV2 to TRBJ1-1; TRBD1 aligns across 7 bases. Trimming cost V 6 bases and J 1 base; bases outside gene matches: 5. The CDR3 totals 14 residues. The V gene's germline CDR1 is SNHLY and CDR2 FYNNEI.

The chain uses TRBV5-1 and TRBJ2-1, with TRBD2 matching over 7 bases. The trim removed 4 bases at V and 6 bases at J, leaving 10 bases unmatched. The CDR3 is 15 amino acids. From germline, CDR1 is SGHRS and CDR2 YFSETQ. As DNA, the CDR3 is TGCGCCAGCAGCCAAACCTTGGCTAGCGGCAATGAGCAGTTCTTC. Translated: CASSQTLASGNEQFF.

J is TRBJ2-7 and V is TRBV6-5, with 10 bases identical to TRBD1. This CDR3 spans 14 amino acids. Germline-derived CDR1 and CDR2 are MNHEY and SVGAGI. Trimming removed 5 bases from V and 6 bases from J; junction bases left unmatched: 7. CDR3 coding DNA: TGTGCCAGCAGTCCAGGGACAGGGGATGGCGAGCAGTACTTC. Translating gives CASSPGTGDGEQYF.

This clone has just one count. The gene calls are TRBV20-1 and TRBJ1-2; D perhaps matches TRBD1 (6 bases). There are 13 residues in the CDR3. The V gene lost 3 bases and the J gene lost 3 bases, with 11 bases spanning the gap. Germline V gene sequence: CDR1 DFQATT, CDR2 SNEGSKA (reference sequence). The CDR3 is CSASPHRDYGYTF. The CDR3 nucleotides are TGCAGTGCTAGTCCCCACAGGGACTATGGCTACACCTTC.

CDR3 residues: CASSQYSGNNEQFF. CDR3 sequence (DNA): TGTGCCAGCAGTCAGTATAGCGGGAACAATGAGCAGTTCTTC. The chain links TRBV6-5 to TRBJ2-1; 8 positions match TRBD2. The V and J ends lost 5 bases and 5 bases, in that order; junction bases with no gene match: 5. The CDR3 contains 14 residues. Germline V gene lookup returns CDR1 MNHEY and CDR2 SVGAGI.

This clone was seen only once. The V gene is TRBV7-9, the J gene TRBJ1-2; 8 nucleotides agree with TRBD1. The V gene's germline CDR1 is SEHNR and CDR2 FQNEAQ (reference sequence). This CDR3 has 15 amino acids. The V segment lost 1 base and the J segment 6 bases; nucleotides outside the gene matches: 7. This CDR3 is CASSLGQGASDGYTF. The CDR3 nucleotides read TGTGCCAGCAGCTTAGGGCAGGGGGCGAGCGATGGCTACACCTTC.

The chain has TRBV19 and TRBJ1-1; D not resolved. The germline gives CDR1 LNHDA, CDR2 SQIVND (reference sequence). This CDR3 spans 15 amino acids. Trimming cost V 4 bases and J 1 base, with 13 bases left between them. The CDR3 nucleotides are TGTGCCAGTAGTACCACGGGGTATGAGAACACTGAAGCTTTCTTT. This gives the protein CASSTTGYENTEAFF.

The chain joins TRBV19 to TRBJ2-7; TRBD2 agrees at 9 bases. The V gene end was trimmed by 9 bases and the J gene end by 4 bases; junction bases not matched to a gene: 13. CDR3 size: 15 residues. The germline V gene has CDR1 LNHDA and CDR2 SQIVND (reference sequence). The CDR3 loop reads CARGVSAGGPYEQYF. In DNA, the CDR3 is TGTGCCAGGGGGGTTTCGGCGGGAGGGCCATACGAGCAGTACTTC.

The CDR3: CASSIVGAHTGELFF. CDR3 in DNA: TGTGCCAGTAGTATTGTAGGGGCGCATACCGGGGAGCTGTTTTTT. This sequence joins TRBV19 and TRBJ2-2; weak D call: TRBD1 (5 bases). Trimming left V 3 bases short and J 5 bases short, with 13 bases between. Germline loops: CDR1 LNHDA, CDR2 SQIVND (reference sequence). CDR3 length: 15 amino acids.

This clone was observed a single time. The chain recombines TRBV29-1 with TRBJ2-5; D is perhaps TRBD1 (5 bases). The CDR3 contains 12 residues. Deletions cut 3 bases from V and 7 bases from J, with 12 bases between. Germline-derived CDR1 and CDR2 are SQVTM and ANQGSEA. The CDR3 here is CSVEGPDPTQYF. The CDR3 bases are TGCAGCGTTGAGGGGCCGGATCCGACCCAGTACTTC.

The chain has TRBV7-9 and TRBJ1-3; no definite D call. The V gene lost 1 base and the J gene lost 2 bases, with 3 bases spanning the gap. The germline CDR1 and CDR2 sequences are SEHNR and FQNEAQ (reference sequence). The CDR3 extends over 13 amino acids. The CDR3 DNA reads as TGTGCCAGCAGCTTAGGTGCTGGAAACACCATATATTTT. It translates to CASSLGAGNTIYF.

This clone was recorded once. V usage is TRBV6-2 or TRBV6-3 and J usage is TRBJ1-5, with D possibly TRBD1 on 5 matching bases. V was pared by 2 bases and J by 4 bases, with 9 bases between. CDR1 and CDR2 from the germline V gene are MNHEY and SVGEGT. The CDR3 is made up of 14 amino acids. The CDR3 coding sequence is TGTGCCAGCAGTTACATGGCAGGGAATCAGCCCCAGCATTTT. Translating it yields CASSYMAGNQPQHF.

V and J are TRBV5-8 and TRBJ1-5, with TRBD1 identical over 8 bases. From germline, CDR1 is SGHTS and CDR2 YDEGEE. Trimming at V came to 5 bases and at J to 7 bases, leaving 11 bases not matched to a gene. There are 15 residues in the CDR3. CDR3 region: CASSPGGGPGQPQHF. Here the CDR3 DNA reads TGTGCCAGCAGTCCAGGGGGCGGTCCGGGGCAGCCCCAGCATTTT.

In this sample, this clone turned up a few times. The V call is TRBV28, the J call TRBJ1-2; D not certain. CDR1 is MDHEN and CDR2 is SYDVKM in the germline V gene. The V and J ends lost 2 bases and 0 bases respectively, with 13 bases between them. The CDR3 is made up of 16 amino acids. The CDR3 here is CASSLDGGVSNYGYTF. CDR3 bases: TGTGCCAGCAGTTTAGACGGTGGAGTGTCTAACTATGGCTACACCTTC.

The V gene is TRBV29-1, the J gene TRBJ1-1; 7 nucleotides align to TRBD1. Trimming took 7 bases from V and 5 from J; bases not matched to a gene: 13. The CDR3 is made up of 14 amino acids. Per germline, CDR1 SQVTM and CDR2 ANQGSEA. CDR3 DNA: TGCAGCGGGGACAGTGTTGGAGGGGTTACTGAAGCTTTCTTT. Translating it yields CSGDSVGGVTEAFF.

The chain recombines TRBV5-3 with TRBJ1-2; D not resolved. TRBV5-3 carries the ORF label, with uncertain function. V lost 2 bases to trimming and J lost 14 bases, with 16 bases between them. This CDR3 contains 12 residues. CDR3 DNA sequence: TGTGCCAGAAGCTTTATTTATTCAGGTGGGACCTTC. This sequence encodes CARSFIYSGGTF.

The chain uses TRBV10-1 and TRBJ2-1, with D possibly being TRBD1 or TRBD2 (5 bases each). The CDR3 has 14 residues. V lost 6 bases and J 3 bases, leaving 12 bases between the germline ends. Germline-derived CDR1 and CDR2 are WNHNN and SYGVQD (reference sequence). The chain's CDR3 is CASRTAAGYNEQFF. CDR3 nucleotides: TGCGCCAGCAGGACAGCGGCAGGCTACAATGAGCAGTTCTTC.

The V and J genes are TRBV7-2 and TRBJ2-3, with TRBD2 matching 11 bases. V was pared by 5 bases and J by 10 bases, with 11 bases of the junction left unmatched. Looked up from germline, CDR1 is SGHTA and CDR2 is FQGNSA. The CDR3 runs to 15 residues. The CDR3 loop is CASSTLAGVGNPQYF. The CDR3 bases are TGTGCCAGCAGCACACTAGCGGGAGTGGGTAATCCGCAGTATTTT.

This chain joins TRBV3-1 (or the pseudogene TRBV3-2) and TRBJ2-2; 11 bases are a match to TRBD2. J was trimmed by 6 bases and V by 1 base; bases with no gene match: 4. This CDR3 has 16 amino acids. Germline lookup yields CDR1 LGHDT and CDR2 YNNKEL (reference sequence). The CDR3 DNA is TGTGCCAGCAGCCAAGTTGTAGCGGGAGGGTCCGGGGAGCTGTTTTTT. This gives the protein CASSQVVAGGSGELFF.

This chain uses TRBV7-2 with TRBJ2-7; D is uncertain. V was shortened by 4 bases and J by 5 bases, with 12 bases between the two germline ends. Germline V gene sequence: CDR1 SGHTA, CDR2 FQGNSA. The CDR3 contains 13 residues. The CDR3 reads CASSWTLRDEQYF. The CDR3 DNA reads TGTGCCAGCAGCTGGACCTTAAGGGACGAGCAGTACTTC.

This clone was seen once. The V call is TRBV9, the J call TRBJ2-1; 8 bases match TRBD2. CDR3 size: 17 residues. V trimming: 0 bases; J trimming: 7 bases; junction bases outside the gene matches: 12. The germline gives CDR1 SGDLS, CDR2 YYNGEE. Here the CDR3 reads CASSVGGGTRGTNEQFF. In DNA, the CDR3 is TGTGCCAGCAGCGTAGGCGGGGGGACTAGGGGTACGAATGAGCAGTTCTTC.

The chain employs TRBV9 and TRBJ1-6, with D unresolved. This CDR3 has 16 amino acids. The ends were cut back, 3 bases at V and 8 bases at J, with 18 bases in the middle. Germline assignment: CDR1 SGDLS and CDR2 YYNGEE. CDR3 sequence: CASSENLPGGDSPLHF. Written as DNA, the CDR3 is TGTGCCAGCAGCGAGAATCTCCCGGGAGGAGATTCACCCCTCCACTTT.

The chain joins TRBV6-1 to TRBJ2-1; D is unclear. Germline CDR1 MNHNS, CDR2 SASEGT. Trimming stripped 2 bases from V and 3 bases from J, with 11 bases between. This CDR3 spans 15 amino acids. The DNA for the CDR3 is TGTGCCAGCAGTGAATCCCGGGCGGTCTACAATGAGCAGTTCTTC. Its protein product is CASSESRAVYNEQFF.

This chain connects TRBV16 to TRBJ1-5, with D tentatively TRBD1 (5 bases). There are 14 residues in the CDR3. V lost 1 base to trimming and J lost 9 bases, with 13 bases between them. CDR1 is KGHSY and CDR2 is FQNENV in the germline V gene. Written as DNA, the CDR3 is TGTGCCAGCAGCCAATTTACAGGTCAGACGCCCCAGCATTTT. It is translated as CASSQFTGQTPQHF. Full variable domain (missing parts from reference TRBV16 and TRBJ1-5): GEEVAQTPKHLVRGEGQKAKLYCAPIKGHSYVFWYQQVLKNEFKFLISFQNENVFDETGMPKERFSAKCLPNSPCSLEIQATKLEDSAVYFCASSQFTGQTPQHFGDGTRLSIL.

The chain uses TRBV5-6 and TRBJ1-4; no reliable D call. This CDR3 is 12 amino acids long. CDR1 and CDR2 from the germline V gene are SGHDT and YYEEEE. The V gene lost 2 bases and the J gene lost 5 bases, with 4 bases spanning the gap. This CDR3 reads CASSLINEKLFF. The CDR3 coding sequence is TGTGCCAGCAGCTTAATCAATGAAAAACTGTTTTTT.

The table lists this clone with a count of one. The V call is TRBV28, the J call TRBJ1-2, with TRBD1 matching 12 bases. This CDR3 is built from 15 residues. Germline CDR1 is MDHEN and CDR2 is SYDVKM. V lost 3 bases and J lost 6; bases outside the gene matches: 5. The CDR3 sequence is CASSFTGQGADGYTF. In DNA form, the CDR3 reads TGTGCCAGCAGTTTTACGGGACAGGGGGCGGATGGCTACACCTTC.

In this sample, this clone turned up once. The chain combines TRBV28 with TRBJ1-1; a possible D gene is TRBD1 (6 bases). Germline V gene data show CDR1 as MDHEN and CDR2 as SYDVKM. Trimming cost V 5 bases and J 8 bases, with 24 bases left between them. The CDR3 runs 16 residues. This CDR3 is CASSEAGTYSGEEAFF. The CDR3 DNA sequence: TGTGCCAGCAGTGAGGCCGGGACATACAGTGGGGAAGAAGCTTTCTTT.